This is a list of T cell receptor beta chains from one sample in a study of cytomegalovirus exposure and HLA in healthy donors. The method was immunoSEQ multiplex PCR; TCRdb's version includes in-frame clones alone and lacks a portion of them. This table holds approximately 160,000 clones, 75% to 95% found once. Sequenced material: PBMCs. Receptor source: a woman younger than 35 in good health and CMV-seropositive. Both conserved end residues are part of each CDR3. A D gene is named only where the DNA matches it firmly. Not every row has a clone size; where given, it reads once, few, many or a size class.

d_gene: TRBD1
j_gene: TRBJ2-3
abundance: .
v_gene: TRBV7-3
CDR3aa: CASSPSRSQGRSTDTQYF
CDR3nt: TGTGCCAGCAGCCCCTCCCGGTCACAGGGGCGTAGCACAGATACGCAGTATTTT

d_gene: TRBD2
j_gene: TRBJ2-2
abundance: .
v_gene: TRBV7-9
CDR3aa: CASSLEPGLAGNTGELFF
CDR3nt: TGTGCCAGCAGCTTAGAACCCGGACTAGCGGGAAACACCGGGGAGCTGTTTTTT

d_gene: TRBD2
j_gene: TRBJ2-3
abundance: many
v_gene: TRBV27
CDR3aa: CASRMGLAGGTDTQYF
CDR3nt: TGTGCCAGCAGGATGGGACTAGCGGGAGGCACAGATACGCAGTATTTT

d_gene: TRBD2
j_gene: TRBJ2-2
abundance: .
v_gene: TRBV5-1
CDR3aa: CASSPHRVGSGRANTGELFF
CDR3nt: TGCGCCAGCAGCCCCCACAGGGTCGGTAGCGGGAGGGCGAACACCGGGGAGCTGTTTTTT

d_gene: .
j_gene: TRBJ1-5
abundance: .
v_gene: TRBV7-9
CDR3aa: CASSASRANQPQHF
CDR3nt: TGTGCCAGCAGCGCTTCGCGCGCCAATCAGCCCCAGCATTTT

d_gene: TRBD1
j_gene: TRBJ2-1
abundance: .
v_gene: TRBV5-5
CDR3aa: CASSPGTGSIEQFF
CDR3nt: TGTGCCAGCAGCCCTGGGACAGGGTCCATTGAGCAGTTCTTC

d_gene: TRBD2
j_gene: TRBJ2-5
abundance: .
v_gene: TRBV28
CDR3aa: CASSVQGSGTQETQYF
CDR3nt: TGTGCCAGCAGCGTCCAAGGTAGCGGGACTCAAGAGACCCAGTACTTC

d_gene: .
j_gene: TRBJ1-5
abundance: .
v_gene: TRBV15
CDR3aa: CATSRDQTRARTGNQPQHF
CDR3nt: TGTGCCACCAGCAGAGATCAAACGAGGGCTCGGACGGGCAATCAGCCCCAGCATTTT

d_gene: TRBD2
j_gene: TRBJ2-5
abundance: .
v_gene: TRBV7-9
CDR3aa: CASSRASGGEETQYF
CDR3nt: TGTGCCAGCAGCCGTGCAAGCGGGGGCGAAGAGACCCAGTACTTC

d_gene: TRBD1
j_gene: TRBJ1-5
abundance: .
v_gene: TRBV7-2
CDR3aa: CASSLGQGSNQPQHF
CDR3nt: TGTGCCAGCAGCTTGGGACAGGGTAGCAATCAGCCCCAGCATTTT

d_gene: .
j_gene: TRBJ2-1
abundance: .
v_gene: TRBV2
CDR3aa: CASRGGNEQFF
CDR3nt: TGTGCCAGCAGGGGGGGCAATGAGCAGTTCTTC

d_gene: .
j_gene: TRBJ2-5
abundance: .
v_gene: TRBV5-6
CDR3aa: CASSLMLSGGEETQYF
CDR3nt: TGTGCCAGCAGCTTAATGCTGTCCGGCGGGGAAGAGACCCAGTACTTC

d_gene: .
j_gene: TRBJ2-5
abundance: .
v_gene: TRBV4-2
CDR3aa: CASSQERETQYF
CDR3nt: TGTGCCAGCAGCCAAGAGCGGGAGACCCAGTACTTC

d_gene: .
j_gene: TRBJ2-2
abundance: .
v_gene: TRBV18
CDR3aa: CASSPQGGSANTGELFF
CDR3nt: TGTGCCAGCTCACCGCAGGGGGGCTCCGCGAACACCGGGGAGCTGTTTTTT

d_gene: TRBD2
j_gene: TRBJ2-3
abundance: .
v_gene: TRBV27
CDR3aa: CASSSPGGRTDTQYF
CDR3nt: TGTGCCAGCAGTTCCCCGGGCGGGAGGACAGATACGCAGTATTTT

d_gene: TRBD1
j_gene: TRBJ1-5
abundance: .
v_gene: TRBV2
CDR3aa: CASRVGTGFSNQPQHF
CDR3nt: TGTGCCAGCAGGGTCGGGACAGGGTTTAGCAATCAGCCCCAGCATTTT

d_gene: .
j_gene: TRBJ2-5
abundance: .
v_gene: TRBV27
CDR3aa: CASRTTRGLETQYF
CDR3nt: TGTGCCAGCAGAACGACCAGGGGTCTCGAGACCCAGTACTTC